Presented here are 2 T cell receptor beta chains from one specimen sequenced in a study of T-cell memory formation after mild COVID-19. Each CDR3 protein gets one entry after TCRdb re-called the 5' RACE reads with MiXCR. The sample lists under 450,000 distinct CDR3 sequences, around a quarter occurring once. Sample: PBMCs or a T cell subset sorted from them (not recorded which). Receptors were obtained from an adult woman who had mild COVID-19 (a few samples of this study predate the infection). Cell type and time point are not known.

This clonotype was seen more than once but under ten times. The genes are TRBV7-9 and TRBJ2-3, with 9 bases fitting TRBD1. Trimming at V came to 5 bases and at J to 6 bases, leaving 12 bases not matched to a gene. This CDR3 comprises 16 residues. From germline, CDR1 is SEHNR and CDR2 FQNEAQ (reference sequence). The CDR3 DNA reads as TGTGCCAGCAGCCTAACCTTTGACGGGACAGGGGATACGCAGTATTTT. As protein: CASSLTFDGTGDTQYF.

This clonotype was counted a few times. The chain recombines TRBV20-1 with TRBJ1-5; D is perhaps TRBD1 (6 bases). This CDR3 is built from 13 residues. Germline lookup yields CDR1 DFQATT and CDR2 SNEGSKA (reference sequence). V lost 5 bases, J lost 0 bases, and 8 bases lay in between. For the CDR3, the DNA is TGCAGTGCTGGAGGGGGTAGCAATCAGCCCCAGCATTTT. This codes for CSAGGGSNQPQHF.